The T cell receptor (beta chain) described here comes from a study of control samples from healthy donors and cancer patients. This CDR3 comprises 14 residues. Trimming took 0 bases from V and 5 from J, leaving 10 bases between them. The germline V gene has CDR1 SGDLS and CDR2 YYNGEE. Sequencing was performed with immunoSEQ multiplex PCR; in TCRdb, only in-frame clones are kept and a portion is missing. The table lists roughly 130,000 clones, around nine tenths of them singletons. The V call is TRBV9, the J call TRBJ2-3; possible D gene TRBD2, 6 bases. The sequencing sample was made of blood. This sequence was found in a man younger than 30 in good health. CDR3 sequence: CASSVGGVQDTQYF. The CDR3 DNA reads TGTGCCAGCAGCGTAGGGGGGGTCCAAGATACGCAGTATTTT.